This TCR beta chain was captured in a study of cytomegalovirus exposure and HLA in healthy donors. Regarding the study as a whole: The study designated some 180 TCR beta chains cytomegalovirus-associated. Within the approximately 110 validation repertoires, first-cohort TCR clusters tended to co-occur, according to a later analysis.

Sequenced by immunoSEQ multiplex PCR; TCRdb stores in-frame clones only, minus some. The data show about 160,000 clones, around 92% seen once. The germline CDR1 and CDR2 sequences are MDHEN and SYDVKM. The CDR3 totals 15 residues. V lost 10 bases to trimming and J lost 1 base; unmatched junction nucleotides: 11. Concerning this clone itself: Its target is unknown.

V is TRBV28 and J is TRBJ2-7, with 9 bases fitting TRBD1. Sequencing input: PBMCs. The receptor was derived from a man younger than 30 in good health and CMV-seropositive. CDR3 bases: TGTGCCACCCTCAGGCGGGGGACAGGGTCCTACGAGCAGTACTTC. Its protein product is CATLRRGTGSYEQYF.